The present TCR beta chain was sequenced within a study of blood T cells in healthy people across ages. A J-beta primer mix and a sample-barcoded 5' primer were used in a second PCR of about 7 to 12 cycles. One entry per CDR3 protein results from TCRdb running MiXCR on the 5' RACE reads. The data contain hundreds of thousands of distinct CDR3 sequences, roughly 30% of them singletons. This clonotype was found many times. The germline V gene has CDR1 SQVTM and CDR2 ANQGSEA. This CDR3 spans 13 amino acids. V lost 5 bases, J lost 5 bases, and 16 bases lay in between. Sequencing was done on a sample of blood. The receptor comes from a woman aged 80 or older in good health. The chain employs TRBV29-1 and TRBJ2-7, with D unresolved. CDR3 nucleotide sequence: TGCAGCGTTAGAAGAGGTACCGAGGACGAGCAGTACTTC. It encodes CSVRRGTEDEQYF.